Below, 17 T cell receptor beta chains from the same sample are listed, as sequenced in a study of CD8+ T cells in alopecia areata. In each case, RNA was isolated and then reverse transcribed into cDNA as the sequencing template. Generated by immunoSEQ multiplex PCR, the TCRdb table keeps only in-frame clones and is missing some. This sample has about 140,000 clones, with approximately 51% found just once. Sample: CD4+ T cells sorted from blood, taken at week 0. The source of these receptors is a human donor with alopecia areata.

This clone was picked up one time. The J gene is TRBJ1-5, the V gene TRBV5-6, with D hard to call. The germline V gene has CDR1 SGHDT and CDR2 YYEEEE. This CDR3 has 13 amino acids. V lost 1 base to trimming and J lost 4 bases, with 6 bases between them. CDR3 DNA sequence: TGTGCCAGCAGCTTGAGAGGGAATCAGCCCCAGCATTTT. It codes for CASSLRGNQPQHF.

V and J are TRBV2 and TRBJ1-5; the D is unclear. Germline CDR1 is SNHLY and CDR2 is FYNNEI. The CDR3 is made up of 14 amino acids. V dropped 5 bases and J dropped 1 base, with 9 bases sitting between them. This CDR3 is CASSRGMSNQPQHF. The DNA for the CDR3 is TGTGCCAGCAGTCGGGGAATGAGCAATCAGCCCCAGCATTTT.

The chain has TRBV5-1 and TRBJ1-2, with 7 bases identical to TRBD1. V gave up 4 bases and J gave up 5 bases; unmatched junction bases: 8. The CDR3 loop spans 14 amino acids. The germline gives CDR1 SGHRS, CDR2 YFSETQ. The CDR3 loop reads CASSRDSIGYGYTF. The CDR3 DNA reads as TGCGCCAGCAGCCGGGACAGTATAGGATATGGCTACACCTTC.

The chain carries TRBV29-1 and TRBJ2-7; D gene ambiguous. Trimming removed 4 bases from V and 0 bases from J, with 7 bases in between. Germline assignment: CDR1 SQVTM and CDR2 ANQGSEA. This CDR3 has 12 residues. The CDR3 DNA reads TGCAGCGTTGGAGGAAACTCCTACGAGCAGTACTTC. Its protein product is CSVGGNSYEQYF.

The gene calls are TRBV7-8 and TRBJ2-7, with D perhaps TRBD2 (6 bases). The germline V gene encodes CDR1 SGHVS and CDR2 FQNEAQ. The CDR3 loop spans 14 amino acids. V lost 0 bases to trimming and J lost 4 bases, with 10 bases between them. The CDR3 region has the DNA TGTGCCAGCAGCTTAGCGACGGGGGAGTACGAGCAGTACTTC. It yields the protein CASSLATGEYEQYF.

V usage is TRBV29-1 and J usage is TRBJ2-2, with 10 bases fitting TRBD1. The germline V gene has CDR1 SQVTM and CDR2 ANQGSEA. The junction had 10 bases not matched to a gene; V was cut back by 7 bases and J by 8 bases. There are 14 residues in the CDR3. The CDR3 DNA is TGCAGCGCCCGGGGACAGGGGTTCCCAGGGGAGCTGTTTTTT. Its translation is CSARGQGFPGELFF.

The chain joins TRBV9 to TRBJ2-1; tentative D call: TRBD1 (5 bases). Per germline, CDR1 SGDLS and CDR2 YYNGEE. With 0 bases removed from V and 9 bases from J, the gap between germline ends came to 7 bases. This CDR3 comprises 12 residues. The CDR3 bases are TGTGCCAGCAGCGTAGTCCAGGGTGAGCAGTTCTTC. The encoded protein is CASSVVQGEQFF. Filled out from reference TRBV9 and TRBJ2-1, the complete variable domain reads DSGVTQTPKHLITATGQRVTLRCSPRSGDLSVYWYQQSLDQGLQFLIQYYNGEERAKGNILERFSAQQFPDLHSELNLSSLELGDSALYFCASSVVQGEQFFGPGTRLTVL.

V is TRBV30 and J is TRBJ2-6; no reliable D call. Per germline, CDR1 GTSNPN and CDR2 SVGIG (reference sequence). The CDR3 extends over 16 amino acids. Trimming left V 4 bases short and J 2 bases short, with 15 bases between. This chain's CDR3 is CAWTPRGTAGANVLTF. For the CDR3, the DNA is TGTGCCTGGACCCCCCGTGGCACAGCTGGGGCCAACGTCCTGACTTTC.

The chain is built from TRBV30 and TRBJ2-5; 10 bases agree with TRBD2. Germline-derived CDR1 and CDR2 are GTSNPN and SVGIG (reference sequence). The CDR3 is made up of 16 amino acids. J was trimmed by 4 bases and V by 0 bases; bases with no gene match: 8. The CDR3 region is CAWSVRSGGGRETQYF. DNA of the CDR3: TGTGCCTGGAGTGTACGCAGCGGGGGGGGTAGAGAGACCCAGTACTTC.

This clone was seen a handful of times. The chain recombines TRBV5-1 with TRBJ2-5; D gene uncertain. CDR3 length equals 11 residues. CDR1 SGHRS and CDR2 YFSETQ come from the germline V gene. V lost 4 bases and J lost 2, with 3 bases in between. The CDR3 sequence: CASSNQETQYF. The CDR3 nucleotides are TGCGCCAGCAGCAATCAAGAGACCCAGTACTTC. The variable domain in full, with the rest retrieved from reference TRBV5-1 and TRBJ2-5, is KAGVTQTPRYLIKTRGQQVTLSCSPISGHRSVSWYQQTPGQGLQFLFEYFSETQRNKGNFPGRFSGRQFSNSRSEMNVSTLELGDSALYLCASSNQETQYFGPGTRLLVL.

The V and J genes are TRBV25-1 and TRBJ2-3; D might be TRBD1 (7 bases). V lost 6 bases and J lost 9, with 25 bases in between. The CDR3 contains 16 residues. Germline CDR1 is MGHDK and CDR2 is SYGVNS. The CDR3 spells CASSPAGTATHVTQYF. Written as DNA, the CDR3 is TGTGCCAGCAGCCCGGCGGGGACAGCGACGCACGTCACGCAGTATTTT.

J is TRBJ2-1 and V is TRBV6-4; 8 bases fit TRBD2. V lost 5 bases and J lost 10; bases outside the gene matches: 1. The CDR3 is made up of 11 amino acids. Per the germline V gene, CDR1 is MRHNA and CDR2 is SNTAGT. The CDR3 spells CASSSGGEQFF. In nucleotides, the CDR3 is TGTGCCAGCAGTTCGGGAGGGGAGCAGTTCTTC.

This clone was seen a few times. The genes are TRBV5-4 and TRBJ2-3; tentative D call: TRBD2 (5 bases). The germline CDR1 and CDR2 sequences are SGHNT and YYREEE (reference sequence). The CDR3 is made up of 15 amino acids. The V gene lost 3 bases and the J gene lost 3 bases, with 14 bases spanning the gap. Here the CDR3 DNA reads TGTGCCAGCAGCTCCTCAGTACCGGGAACAGATACGCAGTATTTT. Protein product: CASSSSVPGTDTQYF. Combining the CDR3 with reference TRBV5-4 and TRBJ2-3 gives the whole variable domain ETGVTQSPTHLIKTRGQQVTLRCSSQSGHNTVSWYQQALGQGPQFIFQYYREEENGRGNFPPRFSGLQFPNYSSELNVNALELDDSALYLCASSSSVPGTDTQYFGPGTRLTVL.

The CDR3 region has the DNA TGTGCCAGCTTGGGGACAGGGTATGAAAAACTGTTTTTT. Its translation is CASLGTGYEKLFF. The rearrangement links TRBV6-1 to TRBJ1-4; 9 bases fit TRBD1. Looked up from germline, CDR1 is MNHNS and CDR2 is SASEGT. The length of the CDR3 is 13 residues. Trimming cost V 8 bases and J 6 bases; bases outside gene matches: 4.

A single count supports this clone. The V call is TRBV29-1, the J call TRBJ1-1, with 7 bases lining up with TRBD1. Germline CDR1 and CDR2: SQVTM and ANQGSEA. The CDR3 is made up of 12 amino acids. The V gene end was trimmed by 6 bases and the J gene end by 5 bases; junction bases not matched to a gene: 6. CDR3 coding DNA: TGCAGCGTGGGACAGATAAGGACTGAAGCTTTCTTT. Translated: CSVGQIRTEAFF.

The V call is TRBV28, the J call TRBJ2-5; possibly TRBD1 for D (5 bases). The DNA end is more similar to TRBJ2-7, so the J call may be wrong. Per the germline V gene, CDR1 is MDHEN and CDR2 is SYDVKM. The CDR3 consists of 14 residues. This CDR3 reads CASSSAQGSYEQYF. In DNA, the CDR3 is TGTGCCAGCAGTTCGGCGCAGGGCTCCTACGAGCAGTACTTC.

The chain joins TRBV7-9 to TRBJ1-5; TRBD1 matches at 9 bases. Unmatched junction bases numbered 4, after V lost 3 bases and J lost 7 bases. This CDR3 comprises 14 residues. CDR1 SEHNR and CDR2 FQNEAQ come from the germline V gene (reference sequence). This CDR3 reads CASSFGTGKQPQHF. CDR3 bases: TGTGCCAGCAGCTTTGGGACAGGGAAACAGCCCCAGCATTTT.